The 28 T cell receptor beta chains given below trace back to one sample, sequenced in a study of cytomegalovirus exposure and HLA in healthy donors. PCR used 60 Vbeta primers and 13 Jbeta primers. The method was immunoSEQ multiplex PCR; TCRdb's version includes in-frame clones alone and lacks a portion of them. The table has 150,000 to 200,000 clones, 12% seen once; the top ten hold about 7.8%. Specimen: PBMCs. These receptors came from a man between 45 and 60 years old in good health and CMV-seropositive.

The chain joins TRBV27 to TRBJ2-2; D might be TRBD2 (7 bases). Germline V CDR1 and CDR2: MNHEY, SMNVEV (reference sequence). Trimming took 3 bases from V and 4 from J, leaving 18 bases between them. The CDR3 consists of 17 residues. CDR3 residues: CASSFTGEGGVTGELFF. DNA for the CDR3: TGTGCCAGCAGTTTCACGGGAGAAGGGGGGGTCACCGGGGAGCTGTTTTTT.

The sample holds a few counts of this clone. This chain uses TRBV28 with TRBJ2-1; D is possibly TRBD1 (6 bases). Germline loops: CDR1 MDHEN, CDR2 SYDVKM. This CDR3 spans 13 amino acids. The V end lost 4 bases, the J end lost 10 bases, and 14 bases lay between the germline ends. The CDR3 DNA reads as TGTGCCAGCAGTTCGAGGACAGCAAGGGAGCAGTTCTTC. Its translation is CASSSRTAREQFF.

V usage is TRBV29-1 and J usage is TRBJ2-3; a weak D match, TRBD1 (7 bases). The CDR3 spans 14 residues. Trimming left V 8 bases short and J 2 bases short, with 17 bases between. CDR1 is SQVTM and CDR2 is ANQGSEA in the germline V gene. In DNA form, the CDR3 reads TGCAGCTCAAGGGGGGACAGAGACACAGATACGCAGTATTTT. This sequence encodes CSSRGDRDTDTQYF.

The chain carries TRBV25-1 and TRBJ2-7; weak D call: TRBD1 (6 bases). V lost 1 base and J lost 12, with 19 bases in between. The CDR3 length is 14 residues. Germline CDR1 reads MGHDK; CDR2 reads SYGVNS. DNA for the CDR3: TGTGCCAGCAGTGAATCAGGGGTTCACCCCCAAAGGTACTTC. It codes for CASSESGVHPQRYF.

The chain couples TRBV18 to TRBJ1-1; 9 bases fit TRBD1. Trimming at V came to 4 bases and at J to 0 bases, leaving 3 bases not matched to a gene. Germline CDR1 and CDR2: KGHSH and LQKENI. CDR3 length: 15 residues. CDR3 in amino acids: CASSRDRALNTEAFF. CDR3 coding DNA: TGTGCCAGCTCACGGGACAGGGCGCTGAACACTGAAGCTTTCTTT.

The J gene is TRBJ2-2, the V gene TRBV18, with TRBD1 matching 9 bases. The CDR3 totals 14 residues. V was pared by 3 bases and J by 7 bases, with 3 bases of the junction left unmatched. Per germline, CDR1 KGHSH and CDR2 LQKENI. The CDR3 DNA reads as TGTGCCAGCTCACCGGACAGGGGCATCGGGGAGCTGTTTTTT. Encoded protein: CASSPDRGIGELFF.

V gene TRBV19 combines with J gene TRBJ2-3; tentatively, D is TRBD2 (6 bases). In germline, CDR1 is LNHDA, CDR2 SQIVND (reference sequence). This CDR3 has 15 residues. The ends were cut back, 6 bases at V and 1 base at J, with 14 bases in the middle. Here the CDR3 DNA reads TGTGCCAGTAGAGAGTTCGGAGGGGGCACAGATACGCAGTATTTT. This codes for CASREFGGGTDTQYF.

This clone has at least ten counts. This chain uses TRBV7-9 with TRBJ1-5; possible D gene TRBD1, 5 bases. The V gene lost 5 bases and the J gene lost 2 bases, with 10 bases spanning the gap. There are 14 residues in the CDR3. Germline V gives CDR1 SEHNR, CDR2 FQNEAQ (reference sequence). The CDR3 loop is CASSPTTGNQPQHF. The DNA for the CDR3 is TGTGCCAGCAGCCCGACGACAGGCAATCAGCCCCAGCATTTT. The whole variable domain, remainder taken from reference TRBV7-9 and TRBJ1-5, is DTGVSQNPRHKITKRGQNVTFRCDPISEHNRLYWYRQTLGQGPEFLTYFQNEAQLEKSRLLSDRFSAERPKGSFSTLEIQRTEQGDSAMYLCASSPTTGNQPQHFGDGTRLSIL.

This clone was counted a few times. V and J are TRBV7-6 and TRBJ2-3; TRBD2 matches 9 bases. This CDR3 contains 15 residues. Germline V CDR1 and CDR2: SGHVS, FNYEAQ. V gave up 6 bases and J gave up 2 bases; unmatched junction bases: 6. The CDR3 sequence is CASSASGGLTDTQYF. CDR3 nucleotide sequence: TGTGCCAGCAGTGCGAGCGGGGGGCTCACAGATACGCAGTATTTT.

This clone occurred a few times. Within the sample, other DNA sequences also encode this same CDR3. This chain uses TRBV28 with TRBJ2-7, with D perhaps matching TRBD1 (5 bases). The CDR3 consists of 14 residues. Trimming stripped 2 bases from V and 0 bases from J, with 8 bases between. Germline loops: CDR1 MDHEN, CDR2 SYDVKM. This chain's CDR3 is CASSLPDSSYEQYV. The CDR3, as DNA: TGTGCCAGCAGTTTACCAGACAGCTCCTACGAGCAGTACGTC.

The chain combines TRBV5-6 with TRBJ1-1, with D unresolved. Germline V gene sequence: CDR1 SGHDT, CDR2 YYEEEE. Trimming pared 0 bases from V and 8 bases from J, leaving 14 bases between. The CDR3 is 14 amino acids. The CDR3 sequence: CASSLGTIFLEAFF. The DNA for the CDR3 is TGTGCCAGCAGCTTGGGAACAATTTTTCTCGAAGCTTTCTTT.

V usage is TRBV21-1 and J usage is TRBJ2-5; TRBD1 reflects the table's D call only, with no check against the DNA. TRBV21-1 is a known pseudogene. The length of the CDR3 is 22 residues. The CDR3 coding sequence is TGTGCCAGCAGCAAAGGCACGTGTGGACAGGGGGCTCGGGGGACCGCATGGGAGACCCAGTACTTC. It translates to CASSKGTCGQGARGTAWETQYF.

J is TRBJ2-5 and V is TRBV27; a possible D gene is TRBD1 (5 bases). The CDR3 length is 14 residues. Germline lookup yields CDR1 MNHEY and CDR2 SMNVEV (reference sequence). V was trimmed by 5 bases and J by 4 bases, leaving 14 bases between them. CDR3 coding DNA: TGTGCCAGCAGTCCCTGGGCAGGGATAGAGACCCAGTACTTC. This encodes CASSPWAGIETQYF.

V gene TRBV4-1 combines with J gene TRBJ1-2; no clear D. Germline CDR1 and CDR2: MGHRA and YSYEKL. Trimming removed 2 bases from V and 4 bases from J, with 26 bases in between. CDR3 length: 19 amino acids. The CDR3 nucleotides are TGCGCCAGCAGCCAAACCGACGATGGACGGACTGCAGACCCCTATGGCTACACCTTC. Protein product: CASSQTDDGRTADPYGYTF.

This chain uses TRBV11-2 with TRBJ2-1; 15 bases are shared with TRBD2. This CDR3 is 16 amino acids long. CDR1 and CDR2 from the germline V gene are SGHAT and FQNNGV. V dropped 5 bases and J dropped 8; count of bases not matched to a gene: 7. The CDR3: CASSTGLAGGPDEQFF. The CDR3, as DNA: TGTGCCAGCAGCACGGGACTAGCGGGGGGCCCGGATGAGCAGTTCTTC.

The rearrangement links TRBV7-9 to TRBJ1-6, with 8 positions matching TRBD1. The V gene end was trimmed by 4 bases and the J gene end by 8 bases; junction bases not matched to a gene: 13. Per germline, CDR1 SEHNR and CDR2 FQNEAQ (reference sequence). The CDR3 is 17 residues long. CDR3 amino acids: CASSSHERQGIHSPLHF. For the CDR3, the DNA is TGTGCCAGCAGCTCCCACGAACGACAGGGGATACATTCACCCCTCCACTTT.

V usage is TRBV4-3 and J usage is TRBJ1-2; D is ambiguous. CDR1 and CDR2 (germline): LGHNA, YSLEER. The V and J ends lost 2 bases and 7 bases respectively, with 20 bases between them. The CDR3 is made up of 16 amino acids. The DNA of the CDR3 is TGCGCCAGCAGCCAATGGCGGGGTGGATGGTTGGGTGGCTACACCTTC. It is translated as CASSQWRGGWLGGYTF.

V is TRBV5-1 and J is TRBJ2-3, with TRBD2 identical over 14 bases. CDR3 size: 16 residues. Trimming cost V 4 bases and J 3 bases; bases outside gene matches: 4. Looked up from germline, CDR1 is SGHRS and CDR2 is YFSETQ. CDR3 bases: TGCGCCAGCAGCGGCGGACTAGCGGGGGGAACAGATACGCAGTATTTT. Translated, it gives CASSGGLAGGTDTQYF. Using reference TRBV5-1 and TRBJ2-3 for the parts outside the CDR3, the full variable domain is KAGVTQTPRYLIKTRGQQVTLSCSPISGHRSVSWYQQTPGQGLQFLFEYFSETQRNKGNFPGRFSGRQFSNSRSEMNVSTLELGDSALYLCASSGGLAGGTDTQYFGPGTRLTVL.

This chain uses TRBV5-6 with TRBJ1-2, with D possibly TRBD1 on 6 matching bases. The length of the CDR3 is 16 residues. V lost 3 bases and J lost 1, with 16 bases in between. Germline V CDR1 and CDR2: SGHDT, YYEEEE. The CDR3 DNA sequence: TGTGCCAGCAGCTACCCCCGACAGGATAATAACTATGGCTACACCTTC. This encodes CASSYPRQDNNYGYTF.

This clone was recorded a few times. The rearrangement uses TRBV5-1 and TRBJ2-3; 9 bases match TRBD2. CDR1 and CDR2 (germline): SGHRS, YFSETQ. The J segment lost 3 bases and the V segment lost 4 bases, leaving 12 bases of the junction unmatched. The CDR3 runs 17 residues. CDR3 sequence: CASSEGDGLAGTDTQYF. CDR3 bases: TGCGCCAGCAGCGAGGGGGATGGGCTAGCGGGGACAGATACGCAGTATTTT.

The chain has TRBV6-1 and TRBJ2-7; 7 bases map to TRBD2. CDR1 and CDR2 (germline): MNHNS, SASEGT. The CDR3 spans 12 residues. V lost 8 bases to trimming and J lost 3 bases; unmatched junction nucleotides: 4. This CDR3 reads CASGGDGYEQYV. CDR3 bases: TGTGCCAGCGGGGGGGACGGCTACGAGCAGTACGTC.

This clone was counted a few times. The chain combines TRBV2 with TRBJ1-6, with D hard to call. Germline V CDR1 and CDR2: SNHLY, FYNNEI. This CDR3 has 15 amino acids. Between the trimmed V and J ends, which lost 8 bases and 7 bases, there was a span of 18 bases. CDR3 nucleotides: TGTGCCAGCCGGGTATGGGAGAGCGGGAATTCACCCCTCCACTTT. This codes for CASRVWESGNSPLHF.

This clone came up a few times. The chain uses TRBV25-1 and TRBJ1-2; D is possibly TRBD1 (6 bases). The CDR3 is 11 amino acids. The germline V and J ends were trimmed by 6 bases and 8 bases, with 10 bases remaining between them. Germline V gene lookup returns CDR1 MGHDK and CDR2 SYGVNS. CDR3: CASSQGIGYTF. Here the CDR3 DNA reads TGTGCCAGCAGCCAGGGGATCGGCTACACCTTC.

CDR3 sequence (DNA): TGTGCCAGCAGCTTAGATGAGCGGGGGGCCAGGGGGAATGAGCAGTTCTTC. This translates into CASSLDERGARGNEQFF. The chain is built from TRBV7-8 and TRBJ2-1, with TRBD2 identical over 9 bases. Germline CDR1 SGHVS, CDR2 FQNEAQ. V trimming: 1 base; J trimming: 7 bases; junction bases outside the gene matches: 11. CDR3 length: 17 residues. Variable domain in full (rest from reference TRBV7-8 and TRBJ2-1): GAGVSQSPRYKVAKRGQDVALRCDPISGHVSLFWYQQALGQGPEFLTYFQNEAQLDKSGLPSDRFFAERPEGSVSTLKIQRTQQEDSAVYLCASSLDERGARGNEQFFGPGTRLTVL.

This clone was found a few times. The V call is TRBV4-2, the J call TRBJ2-3, with 7 positions matching TRBD2. Germline V gene sequence: CDR1 LGHNA, CDR2 YNFKEQ. The trim removed 4 bases at V and 6 bases at J, leaving 7 bases unmatched. The CDR3 length is 14 residues. In nucleotides, the CDR3 is TGTGCCAGCAGCCGACTATCCGGGGGGGATACGCAGTATTTT. It codes for CASSRLSGGDTQYF.

This clone was found a few times. V is TRBV30 and J is TRBJ1-1, with TRBD1 matching 7 bases. The CDR3 is made up of 13 amino acids. CDR1 is GTSNPN and CDR2 is SVGIG in the germline V gene (reference sequence). V lost 3 bases and J lost 10; bases outside the gene matches: 11. Here the CDR3 DNA reads TGTGCCTGGAGGGAACAGGGGTACTGGGTAGCTTTCTTT. This sequence encodes CAWREQGYWVAFF.

In this sample, this clone turned up a few times. This rearrangement joins TRBV7-2 to TRBJ1-1, with D uncertain. The CDR3 totals 13 residues. V dropped 5 bases and J dropped 2 bases, with 9 bases sitting between them. In germline, CDR1 is SGHTA, CDR2 FQGNSA. CDR3 DNA: TGTGCCAGCAGCGGAGGACGTAACACTGAAGCTTTCTTT. This codes for CASSGGRNTEAFF.

The chain couples TRBV7-9 to TRBJ2-4; D may be TRBD1 (6 bases). V dropped 5 bases and J dropped 0 bases, with 17 bases sitting between them. Looked up from germline, CDR1 is SEHNR and CDR2 is FQNEAQ (reference sequence). The CDR3 totals 17 residues. CDR3: CASSNSQKTGAKNIQYF. CDR3 bases: TGTGCCAGCAGCAACAGCCAGAAGACAGGAGCCAAAAACATTCAGTACTTC. The full variable domain, rest sourced from reference TRBV7-9 and TRBJ2-4, is DTGVSQNPRHKITKRGQNVTFRCDPISEHNRLYWYRQTLGQGPEFLTYFQNEAQLEKSRLLSDRFSAERPKGSFSTLEIQRTEQGDSAMYLCASSNSQKTGAKNIQYFGAGTRLSVL.